These T cell receptor beta chains were read from a single sample in a study of OX40 agonist ivuxolimab in advanced cancers. Assay: immunoSEQ multiplex PCR; the TCRdb copy retains only in-frame clones and omits some. The sample consists of 95,000 to 100,000 clones, around 85% of them appearing once. The sample was CD4+ or CD8+ T cells sorted from blood, taken in a trial of the OX40 agonist ivuxolimab. These TCRs come from an adult with an advanced solid tumor such as melanoma, head and neck, liver or kidney cancer. Both conserved end residues are part of each CDR3.

v_gene,j_gene,CDR3aa
TRBV7-9,TRBJ2-7,CASSPLGGSHEQYF
TRBV18,TRBJ2-7,CASSPPNTYEQYF
TRBV6-1,TRBJ2-7,CASSLDRDDEQYF
TRBV5-1,TRBJ2-2,CASRSGSDTGELFF
TRBV5-4,TRBJ2-2,CASSPGLAGGGGELFF
TRBV28,TRBJ2-7,CASTRRDSINEQYF
TRBV4-2,TRBJ2-7,CASSQQQGSYEQYF
TRBV9,TRBJ2-2,CASSLAGGTGELFF
TRBV5-1,TRBJ2-7,CASSPEGGAFYEQYF
TRBV4-1,TRBJ1-4,CASSQDMRPGLEKLFF
TRBV2,TRBJ2-1,CASSEARPTSSRSSYNEQFF
TRBV28,TRBJ1-5,CASNSHQRGRNQPQHF
TRBV7-7,TRBJ2-7,CASSFSQGSYEQYF
TRBV7-3,TRBJ1-1,CASSLRGLNTEAFF
TRBV5-1,TRBJ2-7,CASSPKAFTYEQYF
TRBV30,TRBJ1-2,CAWSGLWEETYGYTF
TRBV7-2,TRBJ2-2,CASSSPRTGLSGELFF
TRBV5-6,TRBJ2-7,CASSLRGLYEQYF
TRBV5-1,TRBJ2-3,CASSPRETDTQYF
TRBV6-1,TRBJ2-5,CASSGQIQETQYF
TRBV11-3,TRBJ1-1,CASSLVGGTEAFF
TRBV19,TRBJ1-1,CASSIEGTLNTEAFF
TRBV6-6,TRBJ2-3,CASSYSGQTYTQYF
TRBV7-2,TRBJ1-5,CASSLVSGTGQPQHF
TRBV7-8,TRBJ1-1,CASSRALNTEAFF
TRBV28,TRBJ2-1,CATSGGHSQFF
TRBV6-5,TRBJ2-1,CASTRGSEQFF
TRBV21-1,TRBJ2-7,CASTPTGEVDEQYF
TRBV11-3,TRBJ2-1,CASSWELGTGVEQFF
TRBV19,TRBJ2-7,CASSPTGQPIYEQYF
TRBV7-2,TRBJ2-1,CASSLGGRVDNEQFF
TRBV4-2,TRBJ2-7,CASSQGGGYEQYF
TRBV5-1,TRBJ2-7,CASSSLQSSYEQYF
TRBV6-5,TRBJ1-6,CASSTGQINSPLHF
TRBV6-1,TRBJ2-3,CASSRSAGTDTQYF
TRBV15,TRBJ2-1,CATSKGFTSGRFNEQFF